The clone carrying this TCR beta chain has a handful of counts. As yet, its antigen is unknown. These data belong to a study of identical twins. Study-wide results and limits: Instead of following the same donors, the conclusions were based on cross-sectional statistical analysis. There is a chance that invariant MAIT and iNKT cells partially muddied zero-insertion analyses. Out-of-frame alpha sequences shared between twins exhibited an excess of low generation probability. Out-of-frame beta sequences exhibited a weaker degree of excess twin sharing.

TCRdb reprocessed the 5' RACE reads via MiXCR and lists one record per CDR3 protein. This table holds approximately 240,000 distinct CDR3 sequences, around an eighth found once. This TCR was sampled from a woman between 18 and 29 years old in good health. The sequenced sample was memory (CD45RO+) T cells sorted from blood.

The DNA for the CDR3 is TGTGCCAGCAGCTTAGATCTGGGGCTTGATACGCAGTATTTT. It is translated as CASSLDLGLDTQYF. The chain is built from TRBV11-2 and TRBJ2-3; a weak D match, TRBD1 (5 bases). CDR1 SGHAT and CDR2 FQNNGV come from the germline V gene. The CDR3 has 14 residues. Trimming took off 0 bases at V and 6 bases at J, with 10 bases between the two ends.